This TCR beta chain was recorded in a study of blood T cell repertoires in COVID-19. In assigning cohorts, the study relied on participant-reported clinical history. CDR1 KGHSH and CDR2 LQKENI come from the germline V gene. Trimming removed 5 bases from V and 3 bases from J; junction bases left unmatched: 5. This CDR3 is built from 15 residues. Method: immunoSEQ multiplex PCR; TCRdb's copy keeps in-frame clones and lacks some. This sample has about 340,000 clones; 80% to 90% occur once, and the top ten carry approximately 4%. The sequence was obtained from a woman between 35 and 50 years old with acute COVID-19. The chain links TRBV18 to TRBJ2-1, with 9 bases fitting TRBD2. Sequences were obtained from PBMCs or T cells enriched from blood (not recorded which). The DNA for the CDR3 is TGTGCCAGCTCAAAGATAGCGGGAGACTACAATGAGCAGTTCTTC. It yields the protein CASSKIAGDYNEQFF.